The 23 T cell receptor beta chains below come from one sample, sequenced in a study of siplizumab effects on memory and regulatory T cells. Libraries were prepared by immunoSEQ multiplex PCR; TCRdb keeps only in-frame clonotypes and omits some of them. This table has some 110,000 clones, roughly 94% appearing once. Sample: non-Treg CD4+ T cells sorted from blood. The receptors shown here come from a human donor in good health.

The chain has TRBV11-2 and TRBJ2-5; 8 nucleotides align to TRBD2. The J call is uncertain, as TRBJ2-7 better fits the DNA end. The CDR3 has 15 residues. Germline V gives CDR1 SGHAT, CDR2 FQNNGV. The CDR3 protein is CASSVAPGLAYEQYF. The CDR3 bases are TGTGCCAGCAGCGTGGCACCGGGACTAGCCTACGAGCAGTACTTC.

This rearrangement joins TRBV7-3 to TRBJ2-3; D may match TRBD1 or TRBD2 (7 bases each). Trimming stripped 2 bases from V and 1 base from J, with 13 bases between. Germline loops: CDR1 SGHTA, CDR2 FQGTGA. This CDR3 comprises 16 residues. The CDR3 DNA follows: TGTGCCAGCAGCTTAGGGAGGGGGCGTGGCACAGATACGCAGTATTTT. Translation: CASSLGRGRGTDTQYF.

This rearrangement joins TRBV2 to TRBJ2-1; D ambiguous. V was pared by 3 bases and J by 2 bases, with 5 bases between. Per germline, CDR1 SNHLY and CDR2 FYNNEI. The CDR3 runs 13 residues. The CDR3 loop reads CASSELPYNEQFF. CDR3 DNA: TGTGCCAGCAGTGAGCTTCCCTACAATGAGCAGTTCTTC.

The CDR3 loop is CASSLGRGLVTEAFF. DNA of the CDR3: TGTGCCAGCAGCTTGGGTAGGGGGCTGGTCACTGAAGCTTTCTTT. This chain connects TRBV5-4 to TRBJ1-1; 7 positions agree with TRBD1. This CDR3 contains 15 residues. Germline V gives CDR1 SGHNT, CDR2 YYREEE (reference sequence). Trimming at V came to 0 bases and at J to 4 bases, leaving 6 bases not matched to a gene.

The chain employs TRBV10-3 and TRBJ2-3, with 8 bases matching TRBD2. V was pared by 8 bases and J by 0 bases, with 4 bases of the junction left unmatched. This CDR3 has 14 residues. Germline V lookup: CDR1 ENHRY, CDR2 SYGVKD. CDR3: CAIGTSGSTDTQYF. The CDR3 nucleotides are TGTGCCATCGGAACTAGCGGAAGCACAGATACGCAGTATTTT.

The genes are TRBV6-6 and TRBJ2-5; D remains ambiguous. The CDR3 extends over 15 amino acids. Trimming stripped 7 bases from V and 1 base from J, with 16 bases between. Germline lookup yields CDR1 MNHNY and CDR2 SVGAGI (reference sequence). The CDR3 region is CASNDFGQSQETQYF. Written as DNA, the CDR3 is TGTGCCAGCAACGATTTCGGTCAGTCCCAAGAGACCCAGTACTTC.

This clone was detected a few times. CDR3 DNA sequence: TGTGCCAGCAGCGCCGTCGGGACTGACTGGAGGGACGAGCAGTACTTC. The encoded protein is CASSAVGTDWRDEQYF. This chain uses TRBV9 with TRBJ2-7; TRBD2 might be the D (6 bases). The V end was cut by 3 bases, the J end by 5 bases, with 21 bases between. The CDR3 is 16 residues long. Germline V gene sequence: CDR1 SGDLS, CDR2 YYNGEE.

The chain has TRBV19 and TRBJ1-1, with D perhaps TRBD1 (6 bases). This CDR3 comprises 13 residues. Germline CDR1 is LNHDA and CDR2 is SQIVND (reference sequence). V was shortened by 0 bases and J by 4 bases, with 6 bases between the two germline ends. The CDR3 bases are TGTGCCAGTAGTATAGAAGGGGGCACTGAAGCTTTCTTT. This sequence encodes CASSIEGGTEAFF.

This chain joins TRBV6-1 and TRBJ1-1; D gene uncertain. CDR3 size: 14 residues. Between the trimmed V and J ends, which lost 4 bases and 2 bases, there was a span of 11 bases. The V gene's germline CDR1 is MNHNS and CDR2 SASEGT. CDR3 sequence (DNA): TGTGCCAGCAGTGGGTACAGTGTTAACACTGAAGCTTTCTTT. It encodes CASSGYSVNTEAFF.

The CDR3 DNA is TGTGCCAGCAGCTTGGAAAGGGGACTCAAGGGGATGTATGGCTACACCTTC. Translation gives CASSLERGLKGMYGYTF. This rearrangement joins TRBV5-6 to TRBJ1-2; weak D call: TRBD1 (5 bases). Germline CDR1 and CDR2: SGHDT and YYEEEE. This CDR3 contains 17 residues. Trimming took off 0 bases at V and 5 bases at J, with 20 bases between the two ends. Full variable domain (outside the CDR3, taken from reference TRBV5-6 and TRBJ1-2): DAGVTQSPTHLIKTRGQQVTLRCSPKSGHDTVSWYQQALGQGPQFIFQYYEEEERQRGNFPDRFSGHQFPNYSSELNVNALLLGDSALYLCASSLERGLKGMYGYTFGSGTRLTVV.

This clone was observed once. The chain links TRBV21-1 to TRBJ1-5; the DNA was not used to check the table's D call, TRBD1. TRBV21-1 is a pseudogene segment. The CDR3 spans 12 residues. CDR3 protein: CAGQGADQPQHF. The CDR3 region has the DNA TGTGCCGGACAGGGGGCTGATCAGCCCCAGCATTTT.

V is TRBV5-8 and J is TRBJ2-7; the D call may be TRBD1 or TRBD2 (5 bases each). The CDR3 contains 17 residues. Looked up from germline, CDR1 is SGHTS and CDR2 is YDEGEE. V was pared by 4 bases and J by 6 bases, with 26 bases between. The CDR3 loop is CASSQTGTGLGRVEQYF. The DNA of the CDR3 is TGTGCCAGCAGCCAAACCGGGACCGGGCTCGGTAGAGTCGAGCAGTACTTC.

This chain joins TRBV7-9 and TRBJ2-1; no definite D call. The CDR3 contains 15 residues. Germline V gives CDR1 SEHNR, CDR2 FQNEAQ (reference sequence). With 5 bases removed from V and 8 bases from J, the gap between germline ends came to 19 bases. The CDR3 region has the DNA TGTGCCAGCAGCCCCCCCGGCAGCCAACCCCATGAGCAGTTCTTC. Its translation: CASSPPGSQPHEQFF.

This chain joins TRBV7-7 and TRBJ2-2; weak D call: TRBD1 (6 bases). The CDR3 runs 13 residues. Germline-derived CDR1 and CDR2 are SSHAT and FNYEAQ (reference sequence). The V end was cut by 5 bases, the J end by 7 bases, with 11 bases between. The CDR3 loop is CASSDRRGGELFF. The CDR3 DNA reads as TGTGCCAGCAGCGACCGCAGGGGCGGGGAGCTGTTTTTT.

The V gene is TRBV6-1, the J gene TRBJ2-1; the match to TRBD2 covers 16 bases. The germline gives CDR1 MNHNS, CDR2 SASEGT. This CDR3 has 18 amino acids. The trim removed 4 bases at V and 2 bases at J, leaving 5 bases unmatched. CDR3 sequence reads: CASSGTGLAGGAYNEQFF. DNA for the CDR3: TGTGCCAGCAGTGGGACGGGACTAGCGGGGGGGGCCTACAATGAGCAGTTCTTC.

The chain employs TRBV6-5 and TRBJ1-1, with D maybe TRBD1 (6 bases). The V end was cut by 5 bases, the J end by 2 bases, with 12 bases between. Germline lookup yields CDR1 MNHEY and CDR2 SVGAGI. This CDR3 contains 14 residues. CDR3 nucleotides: TGTGCCAGCAGTCCCGGACAGACAAACACTGAAGCTTTCTTT. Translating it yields CASSPGQTNTEAFF.

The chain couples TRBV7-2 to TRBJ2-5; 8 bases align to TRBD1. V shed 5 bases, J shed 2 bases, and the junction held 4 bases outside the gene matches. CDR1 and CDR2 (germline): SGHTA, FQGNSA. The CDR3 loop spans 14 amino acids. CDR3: CASSVNRGQETQYF. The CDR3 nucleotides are TGTGCCAGCAGCGTAAACAGGGGGCAAGAGACCCAGTACTTC.

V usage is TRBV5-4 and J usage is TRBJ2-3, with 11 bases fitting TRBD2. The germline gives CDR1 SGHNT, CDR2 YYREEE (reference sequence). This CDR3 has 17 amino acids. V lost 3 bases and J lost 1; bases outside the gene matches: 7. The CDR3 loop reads CASSSIIAGGGTDTQYF. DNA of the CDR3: TGTGCCAGCAGCTCGATAATAGCGGGGGGGGGCACAGATACGCAGTATTTT.

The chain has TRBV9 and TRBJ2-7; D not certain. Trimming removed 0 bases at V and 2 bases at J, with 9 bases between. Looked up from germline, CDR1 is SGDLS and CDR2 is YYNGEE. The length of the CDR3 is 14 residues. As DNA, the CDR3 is TGTGCCAGCAGCGTAGATCTAGGTCCCTACGAGCAGTACTTC. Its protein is CASSVDLGPYEQYF.

CDR3 amino acids: CASSEVRGAGGEQFF. The CDR3 DNA reads as TGTGCCAGCAGTGAAGTCCGCGGGGCGGGGGGTGAGCAGTTCTTC. The chain recombines TRBV2 with TRBJ2-1; 8 bases map to TRBD2. The germline V gene has CDR1 SNHLY and CDR2 FYNNEI. The CDR3 is made up of 15 amino acids. J was trimmed by 9 bases and V by 1 base; bases with no gene match: 8.

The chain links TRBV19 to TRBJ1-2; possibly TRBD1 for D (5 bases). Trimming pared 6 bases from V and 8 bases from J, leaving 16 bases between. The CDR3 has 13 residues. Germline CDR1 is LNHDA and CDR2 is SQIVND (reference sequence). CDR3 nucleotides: TGTGCCAGTAGGCCTCAGGGTCCAGGCGGCTACACCTTC. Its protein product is CASRPQGPGGYTF.

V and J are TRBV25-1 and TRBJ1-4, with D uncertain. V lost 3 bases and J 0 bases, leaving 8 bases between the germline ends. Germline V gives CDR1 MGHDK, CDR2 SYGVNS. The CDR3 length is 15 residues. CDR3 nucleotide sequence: TGTGCCAGCAGTGATTACGGTGCAACTAATGAAAAACTGTTTTTT. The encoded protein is CASSDYGATNEKLFF.

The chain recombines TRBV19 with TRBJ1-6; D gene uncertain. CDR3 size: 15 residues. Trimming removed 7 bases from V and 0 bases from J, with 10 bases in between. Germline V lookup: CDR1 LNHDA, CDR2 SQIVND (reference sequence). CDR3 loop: CASNEQSSYNSPLHF. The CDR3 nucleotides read TGTGCCAGTAATGAGCAGAGCTCCTATAATTCACCCCTCCACTTT.